Presented here are 16 T cell receptor beta chains from one specimen sequenced in a study of cytomegalovirus exposure and HLA in healthy donors. PCR amplification relied on 60 Vbeta primers (plus 13 Jbeta primers). The data were produced by immunoSEQ multiplex PCR, yet TCRdb's version contains in-frame clones alone and is incomplete. The sample has approximately 120,000 clones, 75% to 85% seen once. Sequenced: PBMCs. The source of these receptors is a man aged 25 to 40 in good health and CMV-seropositive.

CDR3 DNA sequence: TGTGCCAGCAGCTTAAGGAGGCTCCTGACCAAAAACATTCAGTACTTC. Translated: CASSLRRLLTKNIQYF. V usage is TRBV7-8 and J usage is TRBJ2-4; weak D call: TRBD2 (5 bases). The germline CDR1 and CDR2 sequences are SGHVS and FQNEAQ. V was trimmed by 2 bases and J by 2 bases, leaving 13 bases between them. The CDR3 is made up of 16 amino acids.

This chain links TRBV6-6 with TRBJ1-4; D is uncertain. V dropped 7 bases and J dropped 8 bases, with 14 bases sitting between them. Germline assignment: CDR1 MNHNY and CDR2 SVGAGI (reference sequence). The length of the CDR3 is 13 residues. CDR3 coding DNA: TGTGCCAGCATGGGAGGGAAGGACGAAAAACTGTTTTTT. It translates to CASMGGKDEKLFF.

V usage is TRBV2 and J usage is TRBJ1-1; 12 bases align to TRBD1. Trimming at V came to 6 bases and at J to 4 bases, leaving 3 bases not matched to a gene. Germline CDR1 SNHLY, CDR2 FYNNEI. The CDR3 is 14 amino acids. The chain's CDR3 is CASRGQGAPTEAFF. The CDR3 region has the DNA TGTGCCAGCAGGGGACAGGGGGCGCCCACTGAAGCTTTCTTT.

The chain combines TRBV6-4 with TRBJ2-2; D not certain. Trimming took 6 bases from V and 3 from J, leaving 11 bases between them. The V gene's germline CDR1 is MRHNA and CDR2 SNTAGT. The CDR3 is 14 residues long. Here the CDR3 reads CASSPTSDTGELFF. The CDR3 DNA reads TGTGCCAGCAGCCCAACCTCAGACACCGGGGAGCTGTTTTTT.

The CDR3 reads CASSLVTGNSPLHF. For the CDR3, the DNA is TGCGCCAGCAGCTTGGTTACAGGGAATTCACCCCTCCACTTT. The chain joins TRBV5-1 to TRBJ1-6; D is perhaps TRBD1 (6 bases). This CDR3 is 14 amino acids long. Germline V gene sequence: CDR1 SGHRS, CDR2 YFSETQ. V lost 0 bases and J 7 bases, leaving 8 bases between the germline ends.

The chain uses TRBV2 and TRBJ1-6; 7 bases are a match to TRBD1. In germline, CDR1 is SNHLY, CDR2 FYNNEI. The CDR3 totals 14 residues. The V and J ends lost 7 bases and 9 bases, in that order; junction bases with no gene match: 9. In nucleotides, the CDR3 is TGTGCCAGCACGACCCGAGGGGGCTTTTCACCCCTCCACTTT. This codes for CASTTRGGFSPLHF. Using reference TRBV2 and TRBJ1-6 for the parts outside the CDR3, the full variable domain is EPEVTQTPSHQVTQMGQEVILRCVPISNHLYFYWYRQILGQKVEFLVSFYNNEISEKSEIFDDQFSVERPDGSNFTLKIRSTKLEDSAMYFCASTTRGGFSPLHFGNGTRLTVT.

The chain links TRBV10-1 to TRBJ2-5, with a possible D match to TRBD2 (5 bases). CDR1 is WNHNN and CDR2 is SYGVQD in the germline V gene (reference sequence). This CDR3 region has 15 residues. The germline V and J ends were trimmed by 3 bases and 5 bases, with 16 bases remaining between them. For the CDR3, the DNA is TGCGCCAGCAGTGAACGGGAAAGGACGTTCGAGACCCAGTACTTC. As protein: CASSERERTFETQYF.

The chain carries TRBV6-5 and TRBJ1-2, with a weak D call TRBD1 (6 bases). The germline CDR1 and CDR2 sequences are MNHEY and SVGAGI. CDR3 length: 16 amino acids. Trimming pared 3 bases from V and 4 bases from J, leaving 18 bases between. CDR3 sequence (DNA): TGTGCCAGCAGTTATTCCGACCCCGGGACATCCTATGGCTACACCTTC. It yields the protein CASSYSDPGTSYGYTF.

This rearrangement joins TRBV2 to TRBJ1-4, with 9 nucleotides matching TRBD1. The CDR3 consists of 14 residues. CDR1 and CDR2 from the germline V gene are SNHLY and FYNNEI. J lost 7 bases, V lost 5 bases, and 5 bases had no gene match. CDR3 DNA sequence: TGTGCCAGCAGTTCCGACAGGGGGACTGAAAAACTGTTTTTT. As protein: CASSSDRGTEKLFF.

This clone came up once. The CDR3 here is CASGFHRGDTQYF. DNA of the CDR3: TGTGCTAGTGGTTTCCATAGGGGGGATACGCAGTATTTT. This sequence joins TRBV12-5 and TRBJ2-3; perhaps TRBD1 as D (6 bases). Trimming took 3 bases from V and 6 from J, leaving 10 bases between them. Per germline, CDR1 LGHNT and CDR2 FRNRAP. The CDR3 has 13 residues.

The chain links TRBV7-2 to TRBJ2-3, with 11 bases aligning to TRBD2. V lost 6 bases, J lost 4 bases, and 9 bases stayed unmatched. Germline V gene lookup returns CDR1 SGHTA and CDR2 FQGNSA. The CDR3 runs 16 residues. The DNA of the CDR3 is TGTGCCAGCAGAGCCTCTAGCGGGGGGAAACCAGATACGCAGTATTTT. It translates to CASRASSGGKPDTQYF. The variable domain in full, completed from reference TRBV7-2 and TRBJ2-3, reads GAGVSQSPSNKVTEKGKDVELRCDPISGHTALYWYRQSLGQGLEFLIYFQGNSAPDKSGLPSDRFSAERTGGSVSTLTIQRTQQEDSAVYLCASRASSGGKPDTQYFGPGTRLTVL.

Here the CDR3 reads CASSREITDTQYF. CDR3 sequence (DNA): TGCGCCAGCAGCCGGGAGATAACAGATACGCAGTATTTT. The chain is built from TRBV4-1 and TRBJ2-3, with D possibly being TRBD2 (5 bases). Trimming took off 4 bases at V and 3 bases at J, with 8 bases between the two ends. CDR1 MGHRA and CDR2 YSYEKL come from the germline V gene. The CDR3 is 13 amino acids.

J is TRBJ2-3 and V is TRBV5-6; 7 bases align to TRBD2. Germline V gives CDR1 SGHDT, CDR2 YYEEEE. The CDR3 sequence is 16 residues long. V shed 2 bases, J shed 2 bases, and the junction held 8 bases outside the gene matches. The chain's CDR3 is CASSLPSGVSTDTQYF. CDR3 nucleotide sequence: TGTGCCAGCAGCTTACCCAGCGGGGTCTCCACAGATACGCAGTATTTT.

This clone was counted between two and nine times. J is TRBJ2-7 and V is TRBV9; TRBD1 matches 7 bases. Trimming cost V 4 bases and J 0 bases; bases outside gene matches: 7. This CDR3 has 15 amino acids. CDR1 SGDLS and CDR2 YYNGEE come from the germline V gene. In nucleotides, the CDR3 is TGTGCCAGCAGCCTAGGACAGGCGAGCTCCTACGAGCAGTACTTC. Translation gives CASSLGQASSYEQYF.

The V call is TRBV11-2, the J call TRBJ1-4; the match to TRBD1 covers 9 bases. Unmatched junction bases numbered 7, after V lost 3 bases and J lost 5 bases. In germline, CDR1 is SGHAT, CDR2 FQNNGV. The CDR3 has 16 residues. The CDR3 nucleotides read TGTGCCAGCAGCTTGACAAAGACAGGGGGAAATGAAAAACTGTTTTTT. It specifies CASSLTKTGGNEKLFF.

In its sample, this clone was seen a few times. The chain joins TRBV14 to TRBJ2-7; D ambiguous. CDR1 is SGHDN, CDR2 FVKESK, per germline. The CDR3 extends over 13 amino acids. Trimming pared 3 bases from V and 9 bases from J, leaving 15 bases between. Here the CDR3 reads CASSQATDTSQYF. The DNA for the CDR3 is TGTGCCAGCAGCCAGGCTACAGATACTTCGCAGTACTTC.